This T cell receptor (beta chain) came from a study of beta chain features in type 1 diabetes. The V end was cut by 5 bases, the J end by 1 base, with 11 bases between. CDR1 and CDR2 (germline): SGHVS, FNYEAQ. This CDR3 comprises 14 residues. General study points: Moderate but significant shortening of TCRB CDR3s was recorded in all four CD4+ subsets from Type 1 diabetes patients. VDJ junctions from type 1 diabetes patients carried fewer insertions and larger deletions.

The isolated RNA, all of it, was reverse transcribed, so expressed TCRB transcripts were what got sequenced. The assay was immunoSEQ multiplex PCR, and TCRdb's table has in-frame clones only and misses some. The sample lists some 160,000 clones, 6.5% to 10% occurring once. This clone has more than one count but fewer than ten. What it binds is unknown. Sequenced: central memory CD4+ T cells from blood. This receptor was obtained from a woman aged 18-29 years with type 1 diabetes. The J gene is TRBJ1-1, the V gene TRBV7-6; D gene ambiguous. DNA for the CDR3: TGTGCCAGCAGCCGAGAGGCCTCGAACACTGAAGCTTTCTTT. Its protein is CASSREASNTEAFF.